This entry is about one TCR beta chain. This sample stems from a study of blood T cell repertoires in COVID-19. About the study: The origin of the acute and convalescent COVID-19 samples was the United States, Italy and Spain. From T cells, B-cell-depleted T cells, or PBMCs came the material, which was cDNA or gDNA.

The junction had 8 bases not matched to a gene; V was cut back by 3 bases and J by 6 bases. Germline lookup yields CDR1 DFQATT and CDR2 SNEGSKA (reference sequence). The CDR3 covers 13 residues. Authors' analysis steps: Amplification from reference gene primers served as the basis for estimated nucleated cell counts. The protocol was immunoSEQ multiplex PCR, while the TCRdb copy is restricted to in-frame clones and leaves out a portion. Clonal size and the V and J genes are those of that table, whereas D and trimming came from the DNA. The sample lists around 200,000 clones; 86% were seen once. The chain joins TRBV20-1 to TRBJ2-7; 7 nucleotides match TRBD2. Sequencing was carried out using peripheral blood. This clonotype originated in a man older than 75 with acute or convalescent COVID-19. CDR3 residues: CSASSRAGVEQYF. The CDR3 DNA reads TGCAGTGCTAGTAGCCGGGCGGGAGTCGAGCAGTACTTC.